A single sample is the source of the 28 T cell receptor beta chains below, sequenced in a study of T-cell reconstitution after alpha-beta-depleted transplantation in children. Unique molecular identifiers were built into the TCRbeta library. TCRdb independently ran MiXCR on the PCR reads; one entry per CDR3 protein. The data contain 100,000 or so distinct CDR3 sequences, 12% of them singletons. The sequencing used PBMCs from the stem cell graft donor, collected from the stem cell graft. These receptors all stem from a human donor who donated a stem cell graft to a child with inherited bone marrow failure.

This clonotype was seen many times. This chain uses TRBV12-3 or TRBV12-4 with TRBJ2-7; D could derive from TRBD1 or TRBD2 (7 bases each). V lost 5 bases and J lost 2, with 16 bases in between. The CDR3 loop spans 15 amino acids. The CDR3 DNA sequence: TGTGCCAGCAGTGGGGGAGGGGACAGTGCCTACGAGCAGTACTTC. Protein sequence: CASSGGGDSAYEQYF.

This clonotype has a count of ten or more. The rearrangement joins TRBV5-1 to TRBJ1-1, with D hard to call. The CDR3 extends over 14 amino acids. The germline V gene has CDR1 SGHRS and CDR2 YFSETQ. Trimming cost V 0 bases and J 4 bases, with 10 bases left between them. This chain's CDR3 is CASSLESGATEAFF. CDR3 nucleotides: TGCGCCAGCAGCTTGGAGAGCGGAGCCACTGAAGCTTTCTTT.

There are a few counts of this clonotype. The chain carries TRBV7-3 and TRBJ2-1; 10 bases align to TRBD2. Germline CDR1 SGHTA, CDR2 FQGTGA. V lost 2 bases, J lost 5 bases, and 3 bases stayed unmatched. The length of the CDR3 is 15 residues. The CDR3 DNA follows: TGTGCCAGCAGCTTAGATAGCGGGAGGCACAATGAGCAGTTCTTC. Residues: CASSLDSGRHNEQFF.

This clonotype occurred many times. The chain uses TRBV7-2 and TRBJ2-7; 8 bases agree with TRBD2. Trimming at V came to 2 bases and at J to 5 bases, leaving 8 bases not matched to a gene. This CDR3 is 15 amino acids long. From germline, CDR1 is SGHTA and CDR2 FQGNSA. CDR3 DNA sequence: TGTGCCAGCAGCTTACGGGAGGGGCAGGTCCACGAGCAGTACTTC. It is translated as CASSLREGQVHEQYF. Full variable domain (rest looked up from reference TRBV7-2 and TRBJ2-7): GAGVSQSPSNKVTEKGKDVELRCDPISGHTALYWYRQSLGQGLEFLIYFQGNSAPDKSGLPSDRFSAERTGGSVSTLTIQRTQQEDSAVYLCASSLREGQVHEQYFGPGTRLTVT.

The V gene is TRBV30, the J gene TRBJ2-1; 7 bases align to TRBD2. Trimming at V came to 0 bases and at J to 6 bases, leaving 8 bases not matched to a gene. CDR1 is GTSNPN and CDR2 is SVGIG in the germline V gene (reference sequence). CDR3 length: 15 residues. The chain's CDR3 is CAWSVAAGALNEQFF. CDR3 DNA: TGTGCCTGGAGTGTAGCTGCGGGAGCGCTCAATGAGCAGTTCTTC.

This clonotype was found many times. The chain is built from TRBV20-1 and TRBJ2-7; D unresolved. Germline loops: CDR1 DFQATT, CDR2 SNEGSKA (reference sequence). The V end lost 2 bases, the J end lost 3 bases, and 14 bases lay between the germline ends. There are 14 residues in the CDR3. The CDR3 here is CSARPRVSGYEQYF. The CDR3 bases are TGCAGTGCTAGACCCCGGGTTAGTGGCTACGAGCAGTACTTC.

This chain uses TRBV20-1 with TRBJ2-3; 8 bases are shared with TRBD2. Germline CDR1 DFQATT, CDR2 SNEGSKA (reference sequence). This CDR3 region has 13 residues. V was clipped by 5 bases and J by 6 bases; unmatched bases: 7. The chain's CDR3 is CSAFYGGADTQYF. DNA for the CDR3: TGCAGTGCTTTCTACGGGGGGGCGGATACGCAGTATTTT.

This clonotype was seen repeatedly, ten times or more. The chain has TRBV5-1 and TRBJ2-2; no clear D gene. Germline CDR1 SGHRS, CDR2 YFSETQ. The germline V and J ends were trimmed by 0 bases and 5 bases, with 8 bases remaining between them. This CDR3 region has 14 residues. CDR3 protein: CASSLDQRTGELFF. CDR3 sequence (DNA): TGCGCCAGCAGCTTGGATCAGCGAACCGGGGAGCTGTTTTTT.

This clonotype was counted ten times or more. In DNA form, the CDR3 reads TGTGCCAGCAGTCGTCGACAGGGGGCGTACAATGAGCAGTTCTTC. As protein: CASSRRQGAYNEQFF. The V call is TRBV7-2, the J call TRBJ2-1; the match to TRBD1 covers 10 bases. CDR1 and CDR2 from the germline V gene are SGHTA and FQGNSA. The CDR3 sequence is 15 residues long. The J segment lost 4 bases and the V segment lost 6 bases, leaving 6 bases of the junction unmatched.

The gene calls are TRBV24-1 and TRBJ2-3; 11 bases are a match to TRBD2. The CDR3 is 15 residues long. J was trimmed by 1 base and V by 5 bases; bases with no gene match: 1. From germline, CDR1 is KGHDR and CDR2 SFDVKD. CDR3 sequence reads: CATSVSGRGTDTQYF. The CDR3 DNA follows: TGTGCCACCAGTGTTAGCGGGAGGGGCACAGATACGCAGTATTTT.

This clonotype has a count of ten or more. The chain joins TRBV4-3 to TRBJ2-7, with unresolved D. The germline gives CDR1 LGHNA, CDR2 YSLEER. V lost 0 bases and J 2 bases, leaving 11 bases between the germline ends. This CDR3 has 15 residues. The CDR3 region is CASSQENTNTYEQYF. In DNA, the CDR3 is TGCGCCAGCAGCCAAGAAAACACAAACACCTACGAGCAGTACTTC.

This clonotype was found a few times. The chain carries TRBV3-1 and TRBJ2-5, with TRBD2 identical over 7 bases. CDR1 and CDR2 from the germline V gene are LGHDT and YNNKEL (reference sequence). Losses at the gene ends were 5 bases for V and 4 bases for J; bases not matched to a gene: 7. The CDR3 extends over 14 amino acids. This chain's CDR3 is CASSARTRRETQYF. CDR3 nucleotide sequence: TGTGCCAGCAGCGCGCGGACTAGGAGAGAGACCCAGTACTTC.

The table lists this clonotype with many counts. CDR3 DNA: TGTGCCAGCAGCTCCCTTTTCACAGATACGCAGTATTTT. Translated: CASSSLFTDTQYF. V usage is TRBV7-2 and J usage is TRBJ2-3; D gene ambiguous. This CDR3 spans 13 amino acids. The germline V gene encodes CDR1 SGHTA and CDR2 FQGNSA. V lost 4 bases and J lost 2, with 7 bases in between.

This clonotype was counted at least ten times. This rearrangement joins TRBV7-2 to TRBJ2-7; 8 bases fit TRBD1. CDR1 and CDR2 from the germline V gene are SGHTA and FQGNSA. Unmatched junction bases numbered 1, after V lost 0 bases and J lost 3 bases. CDR3 length equals 14 residues. CDR3 bases: TGTGCCAGCAGCTTAGCCGGGACAGGCTACGAGCAGTACTTC. Translation: CASSLAGTGYEQYF.

This chain connects TRBV6-2 or TRBV6-3 to TRBJ1-2; D perhaps matches TRBD1 (5 bases). Trimming removed 5 bases from V and 2 bases from J, with 12 bases in between. The CDR3 loop spans 14 amino acids. CDR1 and CDR2 (germline): MNHEY, SVGEGT. CDR3 sequence: CASSRGGWNYGYTF. The CDR3 DNA sequence: TGTGCCAGCAGTCGCGGGGGTTGGAACTATGGCTACACCTTC.

This clonotype was seen a few times. The rearrangement joins TRBV7-9 to TRBJ2-7, with D unclear. The CDR3 is 12 residues long. The germline V gene encodes CDR1 SEHNR and CDR2 FQNEAQ (reference sequence). V lost 5 bases and J 3 bases, leaving 8 bases between the germline ends. The CDR3 bases are TGTGCCAGCAGCAGAGACCACTACGAGCAGTACTTC. Translated, it gives CASSRDHYEQYF.

Many counts were recorded for this clonotype. The chain employs TRBV24-1 and TRBJ1-5; TRBD1 might be the D (6 bases). V lost 1 base, J lost 16 bases, and 16 bases lay in between. This CDR3 is 13 amino acids long. The germline V gene encodes CDR1 KGHDR and CDR2 SFDVKD. This CDR3 is CATSDFRGGESHF. CDR3 bases: TGTGCCACCAGTGATTTTAGGGGGGGCGAAAGCCATTTT.

This clonotype was observed at least ten times. The chain couples TRBV14 to TRBJ1-1, with D tentatively TRBD1 (6 bases). V was clipped by 1 base and J by 6 bases, with 18 bases between them. This CDR3 has 16 residues. The V gene's germline CDR1 is SGHDN and CDR2 FVKESK. The DNA of the CDR3 is TGTGCCAGCAGCCAAGGTGGGGGCGGATACCTCTCTGAAGCTTTCTTT. Its protein product is CASSQGGGGYLSEAFF.

This clonotype was observed at least ten times. The V call is TRBV7-9, the J call TRBJ1-2; D is unresolved. Germline values: CDR1 SEHNR, CDR2 FQNEAQ (reference sequence). This CDR3 is 13 amino acids long. Trimming took 11 bases from V and 6 from J, leaving 19 bases between them. The CDR3 nucleotides read TGTGCCGGACTGGGTGGGCGAGTAGATGGCTACACCTTC. This translates into CAGLGGRVDGYTF.

V usage is TRBV7-2 and J usage is TRBJ2-7; a weak D match, TRBD1 (6 bases). Germline lookup yields CDR1 SGHTA and CDR2 FQGNSA. The CDR3 extends over 13 amino acids. V shed 6 bases and J shed 1 base, with 10 bases lying between them. The CDR3 protein is CASSNRVSYEQYF. CDR3 DNA sequence: TGTGCCAGCAGTAACAGGGTTTCCTACGAGCAGTACTTC.

At least ten counts were recorded for this clonotype. The chain combines TRBV20-1 with TRBJ2-7; 9 nucleotides match TRBD2. CDR1 and CDR2 from the germline V gene are DFQATT and SNEGSKA (reference sequence). This CDR3 contains 15 residues. V gave up 2 bases and J gave up 0 bases; unmatched junction bases: 5. Here the CDR3 reads CSARLGGGDSYEQYF. The CDR3 DNA reads as TGCAGTGCTAGACTGGGCGGGGGGGACTCCTACGAGCAGTACTTC.

The sample holds many counts of this clonotype. The chain carries TRBV12-3 or TRBV12-4 and TRBJ2-5; perhaps D is TRBD1 or TRBD2 (6 bases each). V was pared by 6 bases and J by 0 bases, with 14 bases between. The CDR3 covers 15 residues. The CDR3 spells CASSENGGYQETQYF. The CDR3 DNA sequence: TGTGCCAGCAGCGAAAACGGGGGCTACCAAGAGACCCAGTACTTC.

This clonotype has a count of ten or more. The J gene is TRBJ1-5, the V gene TRBV25-1; no clear D gene. Germline loops: CDR1 MGHDK, CDR2 SYGVNS. V was clipped by 2 bases and J by 6 bases, with 11 bases between them. CDR3 length equals 14 residues. The chain's CDR3 is CASSETISGQPQHF. CDR3 in DNA: TGTGCCAGCAGTGAAACGATATCGGGTCAGCCCCAGCATTTT.

The CDR3 reads CASSQDLDTQYF. For the CDR3, the DNA is TGTGCCAGCAGCCAAGATCTGGATACGCAGTATTTT. This chain links TRBV4-2 with TRBJ2-3; D is unresolved. The germline V and J ends were trimmed by 0 bases and 6 bases, with 4 bases remaining between them. The germline V gene has CDR1 LGHNA and CDR2 YNFKEQ. The CDR3 runs to 12 residues.

This clonotype came up many times. The chain uses TRBV7-6 and TRBJ2-7, with D unclear. CDR3 length: 13 residues. Per germline, CDR1 SGHVS and CDR2 FNYEAQ. With 2 bases removed from V and 3 bases from J, the gap between germline ends came to 8 bases. The CDR3 sequence is CASSLRVNYEQYF. CDR3 nucleotide sequence: TGTGCCAGCAGCTTAAGGGTTAACTACGAGCAGTACTTC.

This clonotype was recorded a few times. The chain combines TRBV12-3 or TRBV12-4 with TRBJ2-2; D may be TRBD1 (5 bases). V dropped 3 bases and J dropped 3 bases, with 11 bases sitting between them. The CDR3 spans 15 residues. The CDR3 is CASSFGQGDTGELFF. The CDR3 coding sequence is TGTGCCAGCAGTTTCGGCCAGGGCGACACCGGGGAGCTGTTTTTT.

This clonotype was recorded at least ten times. The chain carries TRBV20-1 and TRBJ2-5; tentatively, D is TRBD2 (7 bases). This CDR3 is built from 15 residues. Germline values: CDR1 DFQATT, CDR2 SNEGSKA (reference sequence). Trimming pared 7 bases from V and 4 bases from J, leaving 22 bases between. Here the CDR3 reads CSVIERGRGGETQYF. CDR3 in DNA: TGCAGTGTCATAGAAAGGGGGAGGGGAGGAGAGACCCAGTACTTC.

In its sample, this clonotype was seen many times. The V gene is TRBV29-1, the J gene TRBJ2-1; TRBD2 matches at 8 bases. CDR1 is SQVTM, CDR2 ANQGSEA, per germline. The CDR3 spans 15 residues. The V segment lost 6 bases and the J segment 7 bases; nucleotides outside the gene matches: 14. The CDR3 sequence: CSVGKGLAGGNEQFF. The CDR3 nucleotides read TGCAGCGTCGGAAAGGGCCTAGCGGGTGGAAATGAGCAGTTCTTC.